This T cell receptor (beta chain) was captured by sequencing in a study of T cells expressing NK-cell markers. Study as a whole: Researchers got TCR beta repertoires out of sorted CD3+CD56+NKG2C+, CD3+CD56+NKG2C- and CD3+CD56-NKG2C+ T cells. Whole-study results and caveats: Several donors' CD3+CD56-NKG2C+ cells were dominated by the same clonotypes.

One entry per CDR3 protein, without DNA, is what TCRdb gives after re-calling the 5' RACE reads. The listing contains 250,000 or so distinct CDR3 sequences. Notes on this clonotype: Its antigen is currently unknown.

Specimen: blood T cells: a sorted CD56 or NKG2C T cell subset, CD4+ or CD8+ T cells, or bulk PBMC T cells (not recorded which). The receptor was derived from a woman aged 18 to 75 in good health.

The CDR3 sequence: CASKTGVVGGAKNIQYF. The V gene is TRBV27, the J gene TRBJ2-4; TCRdb's D gene call, TRBD1, goes unchecked for lack of DNA. This CDR3 comprises 17 residues. Per germline, CDR1 MNHEY and CDR2 SMNVEV (reference sequence).